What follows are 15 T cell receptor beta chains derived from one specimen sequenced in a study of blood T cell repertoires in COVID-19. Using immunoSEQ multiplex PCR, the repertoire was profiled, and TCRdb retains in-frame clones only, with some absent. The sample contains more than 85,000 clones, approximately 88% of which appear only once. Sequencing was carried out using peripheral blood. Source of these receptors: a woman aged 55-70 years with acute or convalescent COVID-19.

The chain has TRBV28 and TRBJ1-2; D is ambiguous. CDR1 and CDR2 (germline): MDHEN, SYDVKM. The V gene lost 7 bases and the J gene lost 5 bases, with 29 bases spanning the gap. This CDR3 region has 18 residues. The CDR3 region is CASTSLARLGILGYGYTF. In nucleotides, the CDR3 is TGTGCCAGCACTAGCCTCGCCAGGTTGGGGATATTAGGGTATGGCTACACCTTC.

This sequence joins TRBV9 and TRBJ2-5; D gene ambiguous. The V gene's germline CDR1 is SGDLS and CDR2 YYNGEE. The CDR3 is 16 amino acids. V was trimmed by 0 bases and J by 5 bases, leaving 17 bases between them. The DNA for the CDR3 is TGTGCCAGCAGCGTAGGCCCCTCAGGCCCTCAGGAGACCCAGTACTTC. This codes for CASSVGPSGPQETQYF.

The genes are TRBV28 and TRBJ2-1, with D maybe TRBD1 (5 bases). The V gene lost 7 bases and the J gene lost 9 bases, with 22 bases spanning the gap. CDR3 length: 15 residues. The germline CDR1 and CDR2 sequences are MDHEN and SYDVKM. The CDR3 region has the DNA TGTGCCAGCATCCCCCCGGCTCCAGGGAACGGTGAGCAGTTCTTC. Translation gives CASIPPAPGNGEQFF.

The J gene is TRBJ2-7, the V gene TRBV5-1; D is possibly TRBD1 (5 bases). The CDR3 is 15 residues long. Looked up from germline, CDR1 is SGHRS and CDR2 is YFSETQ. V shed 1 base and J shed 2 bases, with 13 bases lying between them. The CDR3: CASSLTLDRAYEQYF. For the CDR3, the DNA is TGCGCCAGCAGCTTGACCTTAGACAGAGCCTACGAGCAGTACTTC.

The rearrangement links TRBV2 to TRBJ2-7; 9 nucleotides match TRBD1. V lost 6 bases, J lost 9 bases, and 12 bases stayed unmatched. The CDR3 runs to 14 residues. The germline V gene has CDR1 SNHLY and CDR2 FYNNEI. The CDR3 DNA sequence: TGTGCCAGCAGAGTATACAGGGGGCGCGGAGGGCAGTACTTC. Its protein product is CASRVYRGRGGQYF.

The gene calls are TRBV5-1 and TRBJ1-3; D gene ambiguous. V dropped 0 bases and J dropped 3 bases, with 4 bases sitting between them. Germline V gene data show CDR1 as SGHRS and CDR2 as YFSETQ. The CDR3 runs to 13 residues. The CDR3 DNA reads TGCGCCAGCAGCTTGGACAGTGGAAACACCATATATTTT. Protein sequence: CASSLDSGNTIYF.

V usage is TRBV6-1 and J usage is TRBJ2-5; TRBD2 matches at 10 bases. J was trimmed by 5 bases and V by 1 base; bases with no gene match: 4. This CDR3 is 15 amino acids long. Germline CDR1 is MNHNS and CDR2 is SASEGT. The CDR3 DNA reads TGTGCCAGCAGTGAAGGAGCGGGAGGGCCGGAGACCCAGTACTTC. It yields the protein CASSEGAGGPETQYF.

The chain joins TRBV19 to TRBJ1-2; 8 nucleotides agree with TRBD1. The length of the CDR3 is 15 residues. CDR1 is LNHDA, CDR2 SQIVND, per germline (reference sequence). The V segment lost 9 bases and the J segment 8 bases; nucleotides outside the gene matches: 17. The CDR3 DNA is TGTGCCAGCTCCTCTGCGACAGGGGTGTTCGGAGGCTACACCTTC. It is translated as CASSSATGVFGGYTF.

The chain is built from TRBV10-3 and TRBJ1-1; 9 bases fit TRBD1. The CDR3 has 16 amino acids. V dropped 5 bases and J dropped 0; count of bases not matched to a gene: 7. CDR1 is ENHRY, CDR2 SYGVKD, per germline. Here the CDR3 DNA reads TGTGCCATCAGTCCACAGGGGGCATCTATGAACACTGAAGCTTTCTTT. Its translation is CAISPQGASMNTEAFF.

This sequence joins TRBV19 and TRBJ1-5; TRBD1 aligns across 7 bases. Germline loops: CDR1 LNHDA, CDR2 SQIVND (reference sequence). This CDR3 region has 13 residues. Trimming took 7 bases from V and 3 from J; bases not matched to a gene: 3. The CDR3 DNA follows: TGTGCCAGTAAGGGACAGTTCAATCAGCCCCAGCATTTT. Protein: CASKGQFNQPQHF.

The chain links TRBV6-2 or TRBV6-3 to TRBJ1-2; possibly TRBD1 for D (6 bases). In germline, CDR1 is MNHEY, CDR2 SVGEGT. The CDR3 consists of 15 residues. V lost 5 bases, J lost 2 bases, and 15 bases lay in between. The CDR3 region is CASSPRGRVNYGYTF. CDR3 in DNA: TGTGCCAGCAGTCCCAGGGGTAGGGTGAACTATGGCTACACCTTC.

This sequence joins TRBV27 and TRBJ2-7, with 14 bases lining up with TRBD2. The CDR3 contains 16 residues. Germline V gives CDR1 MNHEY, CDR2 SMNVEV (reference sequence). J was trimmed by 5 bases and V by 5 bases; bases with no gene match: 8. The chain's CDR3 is CASSQKRGLAGDEQYF. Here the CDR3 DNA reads TGTGCCAGCAGTCAAAAACGGGGACTAGCGGGAGACGAGCAGTACTTC.

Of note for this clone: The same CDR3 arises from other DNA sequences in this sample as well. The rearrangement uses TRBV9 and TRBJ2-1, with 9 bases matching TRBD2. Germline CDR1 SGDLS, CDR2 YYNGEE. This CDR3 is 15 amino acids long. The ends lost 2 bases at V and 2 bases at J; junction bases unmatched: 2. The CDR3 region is CASSVASGAYNEQFF. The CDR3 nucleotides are TGTGCCAGCAGCGTTGCTAGCGGGGCCTACAATGAGCAGTTCTTC.

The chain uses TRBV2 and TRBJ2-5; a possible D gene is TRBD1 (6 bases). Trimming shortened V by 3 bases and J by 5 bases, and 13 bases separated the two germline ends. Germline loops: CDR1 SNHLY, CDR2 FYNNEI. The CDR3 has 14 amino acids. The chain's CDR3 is CASSDGRGMETQYF. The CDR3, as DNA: TGTGCCAGCAGTGATGGCAGGGGAATGGAGACCCAGTACTTC.

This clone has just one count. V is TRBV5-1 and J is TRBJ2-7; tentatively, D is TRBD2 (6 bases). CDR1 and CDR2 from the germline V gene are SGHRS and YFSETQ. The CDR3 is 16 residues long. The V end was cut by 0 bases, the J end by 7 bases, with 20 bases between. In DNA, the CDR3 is TGCGCCAGCAGCTTGGGGTCGCTAGCGCAACGAGAAGAGCAGTACTTC. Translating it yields CASSLGSLAQREEQYF.